These 17 T cell receptor beta chains came from one sample sequenced in a study of T cell responses to AZD1222 COVID-19 vaccine. Libraries were prepared by immunoSEQ multiplex PCR; TCRdb keeps only in-frame clonotypes and omits some of them. The profile covers about 180,000 clones, with 70% to 90% appearing a single time and about 0.53% taken by the ten largest. The sample consisted of peripheral blood, taken on day 0 of AZD1222 vaccination. Receptors originate from an adult in good health.

CDR3 region: CASSLSKGVNYGYTF. CDR3 bases: TGCGCCAGCAGTCTATCGAAGGGGGTTAACTATGGCTACACCTTC. The J gene is TRBJ1-2, the V gene TRBV4-3; D might be TRBD1 (6 bases). The V gene lost 6 bases and the J gene lost 1 base, with 15 bases spanning the gap. The germline CDR1 and CDR2 sequences are LGHNA and YSLEER. The CDR3 consists of 15 residues.

V usage is TRBV21-1 and J usage is TRBJ2-1; TRBD1, the table's D call, was not compared with the DNA. TRBV21-1 is a listed pseudogene. This CDR3 region has 15 residues. The CDR3, as DNA: TGTGCCAGCAGCACACAGGGGGCGACCTACAATGAGCAGTTCTTC. It encodes CASSTQGATYNEQFF.

The chain uses TRBV6-2 or TRBV6-3 and TRBJ1-1; TRBD1 aligns across 8 bases. The germline V gene encodes CDR1 MNHEY and CDR2 SVGEGT. This CDR3 spans 12 amino acids. The J segment lost 4 bases and the V segment lost 6 bases, leaving 1 base of the junction unmatched. CDR3 amino acids: CASSDRGTEAFF. CDR3 nucleotides: TGTGCCAGCAGCGACAGGGGCACTGAAGCTTTCTTT.

V gene TRBV7-3 combines with J gene TRBJ2-1; D unresolved. Trimming stripped 5 bases from V and 0 bases from J, with 5 bases between. This CDR3 has 13 amino acids. Germline V gene lookup returns CDR1 SGHTA and CDR2 FQGTGA. In DNA form, the CDR3 reads TGTGCCAGCAGCGCTGGCTCCTACAATGAGCAGTTCTTC. It yields the protein CASSAGSYNEQFF.

CDR3 DNA: TGTGCCATCAGTCCCAGCGGGGTGTTTGGGGACTATGGCTACACCTTC. This codes for CAISPSGVFGDYGYTF. This chain joins TRBV10-3 and TRBJ1-2; unclear D gene. V was clipped by 5 bases and J by 3 bases, with 19 bases between them. Germline values: CDR1 ENHRY, CDR2 SYGVKD. This CDR3 is built from 16 residues.

The chain couples TRBV4-1 to TRBJ1-2; D uncertain. The germline V and J ends were trimmed by 3 bases and 8 bases, with 10 bases remaining between them. The CDR3 covers 12 residues. Germline V CDR1 and CDR2: MGHRA, YSYEKL. The CDR3 sequence is CASSHNGVGYTF. CDR3 nucleotide sequence: TGCGCCAGCAGCCATAATGGGGTGGGCTACACCTTC.

This clone has a single count. The J gene is TRBJ1-4, the V gene TRBV7-2; unclear D gene. This CDR3 spans 16 amino acids. V dropped 5 bases and J dropped 2 bases, with 15 bases sitting between them. Germline V gene lookup returns CDR1 SGHTA and CDR2 FQGNSA. CDR3 coding DNA: TGTGCCAGCAGCAGATGGACCGCCTCTACTAATGAAAAACTGTTTTTT. Translated, it gives CASSRWTASTNEKLFF. The whole variable domain, filled in from reference TRBV7-2 and TRBJ1-4, reads GAGVSQSPSNKVTEKGKDVELRCDPISGHTALYWYRQSLGQGLEFLIYFQGNSAPDKSGLPSDRFSAERTGGSVSTLTIQRTQQEDSAVYLCASSRWTASTNEKLFFGSGTQLSVL.

The J gene is TRBJ1-5, the V gene TRBV12-2. TRBV12-2 is recorded as a pseudogene. CDR3 length: 21 residues. Here the CDR3 reads CASRWWQRIYPGRYSNQPQHF. CDR3 nucleotides: TGTGCAAGTCGCTGGTGGCAACGAATCTACCCTGGGAGATATAGCAATCAGCCCCAGCATTTT.

In this sample, this clone turned up once. The chain is built from TRBV19 and TRBJ2-2; tentative D call: TRBD2 (6 bases). The germline CDR1 and CDR2 sequences are LNHDA and SQIVND (reference sequence). V shed 8 bases and J shed 3 bases, with 13 bases lying between them. This CDR3 has 14 amino acids. CDR3 residues: CASLPTGDTGELFF. CDR3 coding DNA: TGTGCCAGTCTCCCCACGGGGGACACCGGGGAGCTGTTTTTT.

The CDR3 sequence: CASSPGLAGGDEQFF. The CDR3 DNA follows: TGTGCCAGCAGTCCGGGACTAGCGGGAGGCGATGAGCAGTTCTTC. The chain recombines TRBV28 with TRBJ2-1; TRBD2 aligns across 15 bases. There are 15 residues in the CDR3. Germline assignment: CDR1 MDHEN and CDR2 SYDVKM. The junction had 4 bases not matched to a gene; V was cut back by 5 bases and J by 8 bases.

The rearrangement joins TRBV9 to TRBJ2-1, with D perhaps given as TRBD1 or TRBD2 (6 bases each). The CDR3 length is 14 residues. From germline, CDR1 is SGDLS and CDR2 YYNGEE. V lost 1 base to trimming and J lost 6 bases, with 11 bases between them. The CDR3 DNA follows: TGTGCCAGCAGCGTAAGGGGGGTTGGCAATGAGCAGTTCTTC. Translation: CASSVRGVGNEQFF.

This chain joins TRBV6-5 and TRBJ1-6; D perhaps matches TRBD1 (5 bases). This CDR3 is built from 13 residues. Germline CDR1 is MNHEY and CDR2 is SVGAGI. V was trimmed by 1 base and J by 8 bases, leaving 6 bases between them. CDR3 coding DNA: TGTGCCAGCAGTTACTGGGACCATTCACCCCTCCACTTT. Encoded protein: CASSYWDHSPLHF.

The chain couples TRBV7-2 to TRBJ1-5, with D uncertain. This CDR3 is built from 15 residues. V lost 1 base and J lost 3, with 10 bases in between. The V gene's germline CDR1 is SGHTA and CDR2 FQGNSA. The CDR3 region is CASSLDGQANQPQHF. The CDR3 DNA is TGTGCCAGCAGCTTAGACGGCCAGGCCAATCAGCCCCAGCATTTT.

Comments on this clone: An end of the junction does not agree with germline; a read error may underlie this. The rearrangement links TRBV6-1 to TRBJ2-7; 7 nucleotides align to TRBD1. Germline V gene sequence: CDR1 MNHNS, CDR2 SASEGT. The CDR3 is 12 amino acids. CDR3 in amino acids: CASSESLGQLHF. The CDR3 DNA sequence: TGTGCCAGCAGTGAAAGTTTGGGACAGCTACACTTC.

CDR3 loop: CASSLAGMNTEAFF. The CDR3 DNA reads TGCGCCAGCAGCTTGGCCGGGATGAACACTGAAGCTTTCTTT. This chain uses TRBV5-1 with TRBJ1-1; D unclear. CDR1 is SGHRS, CDR2 YFSETQ, per germline. The CDR3 consists of 14 residues. V was pared by 0 bases and J by 0 bases, with 6 bases between.

The chain employs TRBV3-1 (or the pseudogene TRBV3-2) and TRBJ1-6, with D perhaps matching TRBD1 (6 bases). Germline CDR1 LGHDT, CDR2 YNNKEL (reference sequence). V was pared by 1 base and J by 9 bases, with 13 bases between. This CDR3 has 15 amino acids. The CDR3 spells CASSQARGVGSPLHF. CDR3 in DNA: TGTGCCAGCAGCCAAGCTAGGGGGGTGGGTTCACCCCTCCACTTT.

V is TRBV7-2 and J is TRBJ1-4, with TRBD1 as a possible D gene (6 bases). The CDR3 loop spans 15 amino acids. Trimming pared 7 bases from V and 3 bases from J, leaving 15 bases between. Per germline, CDR1 SGHTA and CDR2 FQGNSA. CDR3 sequence reads: CASKISRGANEKLFF. The DNA for the CDR3 is TGTGCCAGCAAAATAAGCAGGGGAGCTAATGAAAAACTGTTTTTT.